This record looks at one TCR beta chain sequence and its context. One end of the junction varies from germline; a read error may be responsible. The data were taken from a study of blood T cells in healthy people across ages. Using a J-beta primer mix together with a sample-barcoded 5' primer, a second PCR was run for about 6 to 11 cycles. Using its own MiXCR run on the 5' RACE reads, TCRdb lists one record per CDR3 protein. The table includes roughly 1.7 million distinct CDR3 sequences, about 32% detected once. The CDR3 runs to 15 residues. Per germline, CDR1 SGHRS and CDR2 YFSETQ. This sequence joins TRBV5-1 and TRBJ1-1; 7 bases match TRBD1. The TCR was taken from a woman in her thirties in good health. The material sequenced was blood. CDR3 protein: CASSLEGASNIEAFF. The CDR3 nucleotides are TGCGCCAGCAGCTTGGAGGGGGCATCGAACATTGAAGCTTTCTTT.